Judged by frequency, the clone carrying this T cell receptor (beta chain) is medium-sized. What it binds is unknown. The read ends 3 residues before the CDR3 terminus; that terminus is restored from the germline J gene. Trimming shortened V by 2 bases and J by 0 bases, and 11 bases separated the two germline ends. The germline V gene has CDR1 KGHSH and CDR2 LQKENI. The CDR3 length is 16 residues. The data are from a study of Tregs in tolerant kidney transplant recipients. Study-level results: Tolerant patients' donor-specific Tregs expanded beyond overall Tregs, suggesting antigen-driven growth. Changing PCR primers prevented nucleotide comparison between some patients' samples. Findings come from small patient numbers and require larger validation.

Sequencing used immunoSEQ multiplex PCR; TCRdb keeps in-frame clones, though not all of them. With tens of thousands of clones in the sample, the ten largest clones hold under 0.9%. Unstimulated Tregs (CD4+CD25+CD127-) and CD4+CD25- non-Tregs were sorted from PBMCs. The chain joins TRBV18 to TRBJ2-4, with D possibly TRBD1 on 6 matching bases. This clonotype originated in a human donor who received a combined kidney and bone marrow transplant. The specimen comprised CD4+ T cells from blood, sampled before the transplant. Incomplete CDR3 DNA: TGTGCCAGCTCACCAGAGGGGGACCTAGCCAAAAACATT. Protein product: CASSPEGDLAKNI. The whole CDR3 is CASSPEGDLAKNIQYF.